Each of the 11 T cell receptor beta chains below was sequenced from the same sample in a study of post-analysis software for immune sequencing data. Tagging with unique molecular identifiers was a feature of the TCR beta cDNA libraries. TCRdb independently ran MiXCR on the PCR reads; one entry per CDR3 protein. Among approximately 730,000 distinct CDR3 sequences, less than 35% were seen once, and the ten largest hold 0.5% to 0.6%. Their recognized antigens are unknown. Findings of the study overall: TRBV5-6, TRBV5-1 and TRBV20-1 were among roughly five TRBV segments more frequent in patients than controls.

Sequencing was performed on blood. These receptors all stem from a girl under 18 with multiple sclerosis.

Details on this clonotype: One end of the junction does not line up with germline, which may come from a read error. This rearrangement joins TRBV20-1 to TRBJ1-1; 7 bases align to TRBD1. The CDR3 consists of 12 residues. Germline V gene sequence: CDR1 DFQATT, CDR2 SNEGSKA (reference sequence). DNA of the CDR3: TGCAGTGTTAGAGCCGACAGGGCGGGAGCTTTCTTT. Its protein is CSVRADRAGAFF.

The chain has TRBV20-1 and TRBJ2-4; 15 bases align to TRBD2. With 3 bases clipped from V and 9 bases from J, the junction kept 3 bases outside the gene matches. Germline V lookup: CDR1 DFQATT, CDR2 SNEGSKA (reference sequence). CDR3 length: 14 amino acids. In DNA form, the CDR3 reads TGCAGTGCTAGTTCGGGACTAGCGGGGGGCATTCAGTACTTC. This gives the protein CSASSGLAGGIQYF.

This chain uses TRBV14 with TRBJ2-1; D may be TRBD2 (6 bases). The CDR3 is 13 amino acids. Trimming removed 1 base at V and 9 bases at J, with 10 bases between. Germline V lookup: CDR1 SGHDN, CDR2 FVKESK. DNA for the CDR3: TGTGCCAGCAGCCAAGCCCCCGGGGGTGAGCAGTTCTTC. It specifies CASSQAPGGEQFF.

In this sample, this clonotype turned up a few times. This rearrangement joins TRBV6-5 to TRBJ2-1, with 9 bases lining up with TRBD2. The V segment lost 0 bases and the J segment 4 bases; nucleotides outside the gene matches: 7. The germline V gene has CDR1 MNHEY and CDR2 SVGAGI. This CDR3 spans 17 amino acids. The CDR3, as DNA: TGTGCCAGCAGTTACTCGATTAGCGGGAGTCTATACAATGAGCAGTTCTTC. Translating it yields CASSYSISGSLYNEQFF.

This chain's CDR3 is CASSVGADYNEQYF. DNA of the CDR3: TGTGCCAGCAGCGTAGGTGCGGACTACAATGAGCAGTACTTC. J is TRBJ2-7 and V is TRBV9; a possible D gene is TRBD2 (6 bases). Germline loops: CDR1 SGDLS, CDR2 YYNGEE. There are 14 residues in the CDR3. The germline V and J ends were trimmed by 0 bases and 7 bases, with 14 bases remaining between them.

The chain employs TRBV20-1 and TRBJ2-5; TRBD2 might be the D (5 bases). The DNA end is more similar to TRBJ2-7, so the J call may be wrong. This CDR3 is 11 amino acids long. Germline lookup yields CDR1 DFQATT and CDR2 SNEGSKA (reference sequence). The CDR3, as DNA: TGCAGTGGGCTAGCAGACTACGAGCAGTACTTC. This encodes CSGLADYEQYF.

The chain links TRBV6-5 to TRBJ1-4; the D gene is possibly TRBD1 (5 bases). Germline CDR1 and CDR2: MNHEY and SVGAGI. The CDR3 contains 15 residues. The V end was cut by 5 bases, the J end by 5 bases, with 15 bases between. The CDR3 spells CASSHYDSLNEKLFF. In DNA, the CDR3 is TGTGCCAGCAGTCACTACGACAGCCTAAATGAAAAACTGTTTTTT.

This rearrangement joins TRBV3-1 to TRBJ1-2; tentatively, D is TRBD1 (5 bases). The ends were cut back, 0 bases at V and 4 bases at J, with 9 bases in the middle. CDR1 is LGHDT, CDR2 YNNKEL, per germline (reference sequence). This CDR3 contains 14 residues. DNA of the CDR3: TGTGCCAGCAGCCAAGAGCCAGGGCCCTATGGCTACACCTTC. The encoded protein is CASSQEPGPYGYTF.

As for this clonotype: Germline and junction disagree at one end, which may indicate a read error. V usage is TRBV6-5 and J usage is TRBJ2-5, with 8 bases matching TRBD2. Looked up from germline, CDR1 is MNHEY and CDR2 is SVGAGI. This CDR3 has 15 amino acids. CDR3 sequence reads: CASSTRPLGGGTLYF. The CDR3 DNA is TGTGCCAGCAGCACAAGGCCCCTCGGGGGGGGGACCCTGTACTTC.

This clonotype was seen a handful of times. The rearrangement links TRBV28 to TRBJ2-3; D is possibly TRBD2 (6 bases). Trimming took off 5 bases at V and 5 bases at J, with 14 bases between the two ends. The CDR3 extends over 14 amino acids. From germline, CDR1 is MDHEN and CDR2 SYDVKM. The CDR3 region has the DNA TGTGCCAGCAGTGCCCGCGGGAATGTAGATACGCAGTATTTT. It codes for CASSARGNVDTQYF.

V is TRBV7-9 and J is TRBJ1-1; a possible D gene is TRBD1 (6 bases). V shed 4 bases and J shed 3 bases, with 9 bases lying between them. The CDR3 sequence is 13 residues long. Germline CDR1 is SEHNR and CDR2 is FQNEAQ (reference sequence). The CDR3 DNA follows: TGTGCCAGCAGCTCAGGACAGCACACTGAAGCTTTCTTT. Encoded protein: CASSSGQHTEAFF.